The next 20 T cell receptor beta chains were all read from a single sample in a study of T-cell memory formation after mild COVID-19. TCRdb recomputed calls from the 5' RACE reads with MiXCR, one row per CDR3 protein. The table shows around 450,000 distinct CDR3 sequences, with approximately 20% occurring only once. The sequenced sample was PBMCs or a T cell subset sorted from them (not recorded which). The source is an adult woman who had mild COVID-19 (a few samples of this study predate the infection). Cell type and time point are not known.

J is TRBJ2-3 and V is TRBV12-3 or TRBV12-4, with 7 bases aligning to TRBD2. With 3 bases clipped from V and 5 bases from J, the junction kept 8 bases outside the gene matches. The CDR3 extends over 15 amino acids. This CDR3 is CASSFSGSGGDTQYF. The CDR3 DNA is TGTGCCAGCAGTTTTAGCGGGTCGGGGGGAGATACGCAGTATTTT.

This clonotype was recorded a few times. The chain joins TRBV7-2 to TRBJ2-7, with 7 bases fitting TRBD1. V lost 2 bases, J lost 5 bases, and 6 bases stayed unmatched. This CDR3 spans 14 amino acids. Germline-derived CDR1 and CDR2 are SGHTA and FQGNSA. The CDR3 sequence: CASSLSHRGHEQYF. The CDR3 DNA is TGTGCCAGCAGCTTAAGCCACAGGGGCCACGAGCAGTACTTC.

J is TRBJ2-3 and V is TRBV14, with 9 bases aligning to TRBD1. The CDR3 runs to 16 residues. J lost 3 bases, V lost 3 bases, and 7 bases had no gene match. Germline V gives CDR1 SGHDN, CDR2 FVKESK. CDR3 residues: CASSQTGQGRTDTQYF. DNA of the CDR3: TGTGCCAGCAGCCAGACCGGACAGGGGAGAACAGATACGCAGTATTTT.

The chain uses TRBV2 and TRBJ1-1; D gene uncertain. Germline V lookup: CDR1 SNHLY, CDR2 FYNNEI. CDR3 length equals 13 residues. Between the trimmed V and J ends, which lost 4 bases and 4 bases, there was a span of 10 bases. CDR3 coding DNA: TGTGCCAGCAGTGTGCTTGAAGGCACTGAAGCTTTCTTT. It is translated as CASSVLEGTEAFF. Looking up the rest from reference TRBV2 and TRBJ1-1 gives the full variable domain: EPEVTQTPSHQVTQMGQEVILRCVPISNHLYFYWYRQILGQKVEFLVSFYNNEISEKSEIFDDQFSVERPDGSNFTLKIRSTKLEDSAMYFCASSVLEGTEAFFGQGTRLTVV.

In nucleotides, the CDR3 is TGCGCCAGCAGCTTTACTAGCGGGCAGCCGGAGGGGGAGCAGTTCTTC. Translation: CASSFTSGQPEGEQFF. The genes are TRBV5-1 and TRBJ2-1; 9 bases map to TRBD2. Germline CDR1 SGHRS, CDR2 YFSETQ. This CDR3 is built from 16 residues. V was pared by 2 bases and J by 10 bases, with 13 bases of the junction left unmatched.

The sample holds a few counts of this clonotype. The chain has TRBV12-3 or TRBV12-4 and TRBJ1-1; the D gene is possibly TRBD1 (5 bases). V lost 8 bases and J lost 1, with 17 bases in between. The CDR3 spans 15 residues. The CDR3 spells CASGLTGPANTEAFF. CDR3 bases: TGTGCCAGCGGCCTAACAGGCCCGGCGAACACTGAAGCTTTCTTT.

This clonotype was detected only a few times. For the CDR3, the DNA is TGCAGTGCTAGGGACGACAGGGACATTCAGTACTTC. The encoded protein is CSARDDRDIQYF. The J gene is TRBJ2-4, the V gene TRBV20-1, with TRBD1 matching over 7 bases. Looked up from germline, CDR1 is DFQATT and CDR2 is SNEGSKA (reference sequence). This CDR3 is built from 12 residues. Trimming removed 3 bases from V and 8 bases from J; junction bases left unmatched: 4.

Only a few counts were recorded for this clonotype. The chain uses TRBV30 and TRBJ2-1, with TRBD2 matching over 9 bases. This CDR3 contains 13 residues. Germline V CDR1 and CDR2: GTSNPN, SVGIG (reference sequence). Trimming at V came to 2 bases and at J to 9 bases, leaving 5 bases not matched to a gene. This CDR3 reads CAWSKLSGSEQFF. The CDR3 DNA is TGTGCCTGGAGTAAACTTAGCGGGAGTGAGCAGTTCTTC.

The sample holds a few counts of this clonotype. The CDR3 DNA reads as TGCAGCGTTGAGGGGGCCAAAAACATTCAGTACTTC. It is translated as CSVEGAKNIQYF. The genes are TRBV29-1 and TRBJ2-4; no definite D call. This CDR3 comprises 12 residues. Germline CDR1 reads SQVTM; CDR2 reads ANQGSEA. Trimming left V 3 bases short and J 1 base short, with 4 bases between.

A remark on this clonotype: A read error may account for a junction end that differs from germline. The gene calls are TRBV7-7 and TRBJ2-3; D is uncertain. Germline-derived CDR1 and CDR2 are SSHAT and FNYEAQ (reference sequence). The CDR3 is 13 residues long. DNA of the CDR3: TGTGCTAGCAGCTTTGTTCCCACAGATACGCAGTATTTT. Translating it yields CASSFVPTDTQYF.

This clonotype was picked up a small number of times. DNA of the CDR3: TGTGCCAGCAGCCCCGGGACGGACACGGCTTTCTTT. Translating gives CASSPGTDTAFF. V usage is TRBV3-1 and J usage is TRBJ1-1, with D perhaps TRBD1 (5 bases). With 4 bases removed from V and 11 bases from J, the gap between germline ends came to 14 bases. The CDR3 runs to 12 residues. Germline-derived CDR1 and CDR2 are LGHDT and YNNKEL (reference sequence).

The chain links TRBV4-1 to TRBJ1-4; 10 bases line up with TRBD1. Trimming at V came to 0 bases and at J to 6 bases, leaving 7 bases not matched to a gene. Germline V gene data show CDR1 as MGHRA and CDR2 as YSYEKL. The CDR3 runs to 17 residues. CDR3: CASSQDPGTGAHEKLFF. CDR3 bases: TGCGCCAGCAGCCAAGATCCAGGGACAGGGGCCCATGAAAAACTGTTTTTT.

The gene calls are TRBV24-1 and TRBJ1-2; possible D gene TRBD1, 5 bases. Looked up from germline, CDR1 is KGHDR and CDR2 is SFDVKD. The CDR3 totals 12 residues. The V and J ends lost 5 bases and 9 bases respectively, with 12 bases between them. CDR3 residues: CATSAFGGSYTF. The CDR3 coding sequence is TGTGCCACCAGTGCTTTCGGGGGGAGCTACACCTTC.

The chain couples TRBV9 to TRBJ2-6, with D perhaps being TRBD1 or TRBD2 (5 bases each). Germline V CDR1 and CDR2: SGDLS, YYNGEE. V shed 4 bases and J shed 1 base, with 18 bases lying between them. The CDR3 consists of 18 residues. Written as DNA, the CDR3 is TGTGCCAGCAGCACCCGGGACCCCGGGTCTTCTGGGGCCAACGTCCTGACTTTC. Translation gives CASSTRDPGSSGANVLTF.

The rearrangement links TRBV6-5 to TRBJ2-7; 7 bases match TRBD1. The ends lost 5 bases at V and 4 bases at J; junction bases unmatched: 11. The germline V gene encodes CDR1 MNHEY and CDR2 SVGAGI. The CDR3 length is 15 residues. CDR3 sequence (DNA): TGTGCCAGCAGTCTACGGGATAGGGGGCGGTACGAGCAGTACTTC. It encodes CASSLRDRGRYEQYF.

The sample holds a few counts of this clonotype. The V and J genes are TRBV7-2 and TRBJ2-2, with 12 bases fitting TRBD2. Germline V CDR1 and CDR2: SGHTA, FQGNSA. This CDR3 is built from 17 residues. V was pared by 5 bases and J by 3 bases, with 7 bases of the junction left unmatched. The CDR3: CASSRTSGATDTGELFF. The CDR3 DNA is TGTGCCAGCAGCCGGACTAGCGGGGCTACGGACACCGGGGAGCTGTTTTTT.

The gene calls are TRBV7-2 and TRBJ2-1, with 7 nucleotides matching TRBD2. V trimming: 5 bases; J trimming: 10 bases; junction bases outside the gene matches: 23. Germline V gene data show CDR1 as SGHTA and CDR2 as FQGNSA. The CDR3 is 18 residues long. CDR3 protein: CASSPPLWVGTNTMEQFF. In DNA form, the CDR3 reads TGTGCCAGCAGCCCGCCGCTATGGGTGGGGACTAACACGATGGAGCAGTTCTTC.

This clonotype appeared a few times. The chain has TRBV6-4 and TRBJ2-2; D gene unclear. The V end was cut by 10 bases, the J end by 0 bases, with 6 bases between. The CDR3 is 12 amino acids. Germline V lookup: CDR1 MRHNA, CDR2 SNTAGT. The CDR3 loop reads CATRPNTGELFF. The CDR3 region has the DNA TGTGCCACCCGGCCGAACACCGGGGAGCTGTTTTTT.

The V gene is TRBV7-3, the J gene TRBJ2-1; 8 nucleotides agree with TRBD2. Trimming took 0 bases from V and 8 from J; bases not matched to a gene: 9. CDR3 length: 16 residues. From germline, CDR1 is SGHTA and CDR2 FQGTGA. CDR3: CASSLTLAGRRDEQFF. The CDR3 bases are TGTGCCAGCAGCTTAACTCTAGCGGGCCGGCGGGATGAGCAGTTCTTC.

The chain couples TRBV24-1 to TRBJ2-1; D possibly corresponds to TRBD2 (7 bases). This CDR3 spans 13 amino acids. V was trimmed by 3 bases and J by 12 bases, leaving 14 bases between them. CDR1 and CDR2 (germline): KGHDR, SFDVKD. Written as DNA, the CDR3 is TGTGCCACCAGTGATACTCGGGGGGCTGGGCAGTTCTTC. Its protein is CATSDTRGAGQFF.